A selection of T cell receptor beta chains follows, all from one sample in a study of blood T cell repertoires in COVID-19. TCRdb's copy holds only in-frame clones and misses some; the assay was immunoSEQ multiplex PCR. The sample has about 360,000 clones; around nine tenths are singletons. Sequencing was performed on peripheral blood. These receptors all come from a human donor in a cohort sampled during active COVID-19. The CDR3 runs from the conserved cysteine through the conserved F or W. The order of the fields is clone size, J gene, D gene, V gene, CDR3 protein, CDR3 DNA. A D gene is named only where the DNA matches it firmly. Some rows have no size entry. The others give once, few or many, or a class for an expanded clone.

. | TRBJ2-7 | TRBD1 | TRBV30 | CAWSVGTGSSYEQYF | TGTGCCTGGAGTGTAGGGACAGGGAGCTCCTACGAGCAGTACTTC
. | TRBJ2-7 | TRBD2 | TRBV7-2 | CASSSGPAAGASEQYF | TGTGCCAGCAGCTCGGGCCCCGCGGCGGGAGCATCCGAGCAGTACTTC
few | TRBJ1-3 | TRBD1 | TRBV7-9 | CASGQGRSGNTIYF | TGTGCCAGCGGACAGGGGCGTTCTGGAAACACCATATATTTT
. | TRBJ2-5 | . | TRBV20-1 | CSASSGTRQETQYF | TGCAGTGCTAGTTCTGGGACACGCCAAGAGACCCAGTACTTC
. | TRBJ2-7 | TRBD2 | TRBV6-2/TRBV6-3 | CASSYSGTIRNEQYF | TGTGCCAGCAGTTACAGCGGGACTATAAGGAACGAGCAGTACTTC
. | TRBJ2-7 | TRBD2 | TRBV5-1 | CASSFGTSGNYEQYF | TGCGCCAGCAGCTTCGGGACTAGCGGTAACTACGAGCAGTACTTC
. | TRBJ1-1 | TRBD1 | TRBV28 | CASSFRGRNTEAFF | TGTGCCAGCAGTTTCAGGGGGCGTAACACTGAAGCTTTCTTT
. | TRBJ2-5 | TRBD2 | TRBV18 | CASSPLRTSGREETQYF | TGTGCCAGCTCACCCCTGCGGACTAGCGGGAGAGAAGAGACCCAGTACTTC
. | TRBJ2-1 | TRBD2 | TRBV3-1/TRBV3-2 | CASSHSGDSSYNEQFF | TGTGCCAGCAGCCATAGCGGGGACTCATCCTACAATGAGCAGTTCTTC
. | TRBJ1-1 | . | TRBV28 | CASSLLVDDRSNTEAFF | TGTGCCAGCAGTCTACTTGTCGACGACAGGAGTAACACTGAAGCTTTCTTT
. | TRBJ2-5 | TRBD2 | TRBV18 | CASSHGTSGGETQYF | TGTGCCAGCTCCCACGGGACTAGCGGGGGAGAGACCCAGTACTTC
. | TRBJ2-7 | TRBD2 | TRBV28 | CASRTPGLVYEQYF | TGTGCCAGCAGGACTCCGGGACTAGTTTACGAGCAGTACTTC
. | TRBJ1-2 | . | TRBV25-1 | CASSAAGRGDYGYTF | TGTGCCAGCAGTGCAGCCGGTCGCGGGGACTATGGCTACACCTTC
. | TRBJ2-3 | . | TRBV6-2/TRBV6-3 | CASSPGEQDPTDTQYF | TGTGCCAGCAGTCCCGGTGAACAGGACCCCACAGATACGCAGTATTTT
. | TRBJ1-2 | . | TRBV2 | CASNVGPEGGYTF | TGTGCCAGCAACGTAGGCCCGGAGGGTGGCTACACCTTC
. | TRBJ1-3 | . | TRBV5-1 | CASSLTPHEKGDTIYF | TGCGCCAGCAGCTTGACCCCACACGAAAAGGGGGACACCATATATTTT
few | TRBJ1-2 | . | TRBV11-2 | CASSLGVWSAGYTF | TGTGCCAGCAGCTTAGGGGTTTGGAGCGCCGGCTACACCTTC
. | TRBJ2-6 | TRBD1 | TRBV2 | CASSEWGQSSGANVLTF | TGTGCCAGCAGTGAATGGGGACAGAGCTCTGGGGCCAACGTCCTGACTTTC
. | TRBJ1-6 | TRBD1 | TRBV6-1 | CASSDATGGNSPLHF | TGTGCCAGCAGTGATGCGACAGGGGGTAATTCACCCCTCCACTTT
. | TRBJ1-2 | . | TRBV3-1/TRBV3-2 | CASSPGSTYGYTF | TGTGCCAGCAGCCCAGGATCCACGTATGGCTACACCTTC
. | TRBJ1-5 | . | TRBV21-1 | CASSRSGGWVGPQHF | TGTGCCAGCAGCCGCTCCGGGGGATGGGTGGGGCCCCAGCATTTT
. | TRBJ1-1 | . | TRBV7-3 | CASSHGGSPWNTEAFF | TGTGCCAGCAGCCACGGCGGGAGCCCGTGGAACACTGAAGCTTTCTTT
. | TRBJ2-5 | . | TRBV7-9 | CASRTIQETQYF | TGTGCCAGCAGGACTATCCAAGAGACCCAGTACTTC
. | TRBJ1-2 | TRBD1 | TRBV6-5 | CASSRTGDGYTF | TGTGCCAGCAGTCGGACAGGGGATGGCTACACCTTC
few | TRBJ1-3 | . | TRBV6-6 | CASSYHFDGNTIYF | TGTGCCAGCAGTTACCACTTCGATGGAAACACCATATATTTT
. | TRBJ2-1 | TRBD2 | TRBV11-2 | CASSFPSGLAGGGVQFF | TGTGCCAGCAGCTTTCCATCCGGACTAGCGGGAGGGGGCGTGCAGTTCTTC
. | TRBJ2-7 | . | TRBV3-1/TRBV3-2 | CASSQTRYEQYF | TGTGCCAGCAGCCAAACTCGCTACGAGCAGTACTTC
. | TRBJ2-5 | . | TRBV7-3 | CASSLQYQETQYF | TGTGCCAGCAGCTTACAGTACCAAGAGACCCAGTACTTC
. | TRBJ1-6 | TRBD1 | TRBV28 | CASSFTGTGGSPLHF | TGTGCCAGCAGCTTTACCGGGACAGGCGGGTCACCCCTCCACTTT
. | TRBJ2-6 | TRBD1 | TRBV5-5 | CASSLTGFSGANVLTF | TGTGCCAGCAGCCTGACAGGGTTCTCTGGGGCCAACGTCCTGACTTTC